The entry below describes one T cell receptor (beta chain). What it recognizes is unknown. The data derive from a study of T cell responses to AZD1222 COVID-19 vaccine. The repertoire was sequenced with immunoSEQ multiplex PCR; TCRdb's copy has only in-frame clones and lacks some. The sample carries roughly 110,000 clones, approximately 90% recorded once. Germline V gene sequence: CDR1 SGHVS, CDR2 FQNEAQ. This CDR3 comprises 13 residues. Trimming removed 2 bases from V and 3 bases from J, with 5 bases in between. Study-wide points: Once two AZD1222 doses were given, Spike-specific TCR breadth and depth went up. There were mostly white British donors and more females than males, and clonal diversity was possibly underestimated.

The specimen was peripheral blood, collected 28 days after the second AZD1222 dose. This TCR came from an adult who received the AZD1222 COVID-19 vaccine. The chain is built from TRBV7-8 and TRBJ1-5; D is unclear. Here the CDR3 DNA reads TGTGCCAGCAGCTTAAGGCTCAATCAGCCCCAGCATTTT. Its protein product is CASSLRLNQPQHF.